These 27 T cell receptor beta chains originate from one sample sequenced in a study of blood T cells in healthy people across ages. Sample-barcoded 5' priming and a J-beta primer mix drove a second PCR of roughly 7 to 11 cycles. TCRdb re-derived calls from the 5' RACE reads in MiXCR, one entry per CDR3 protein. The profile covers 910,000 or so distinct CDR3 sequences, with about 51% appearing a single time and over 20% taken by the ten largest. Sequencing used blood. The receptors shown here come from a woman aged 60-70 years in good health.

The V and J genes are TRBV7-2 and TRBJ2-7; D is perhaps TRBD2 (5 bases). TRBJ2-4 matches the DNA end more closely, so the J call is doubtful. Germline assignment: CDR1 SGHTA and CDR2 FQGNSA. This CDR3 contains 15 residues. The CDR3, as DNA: TGTGCCAGCAGCTTAGATGGAGGCAGAAAAAACATTCAGTACTTC. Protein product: CASSLDGGRKNIQYF.

The CDR3 coding sequence is TGTGCCAGCAGGCCTACAGGGGGTACTGGGGCCAACGTCCTGACTTTC. As protein: CASRPTGGTGANVLTF. V is TRBV12-3 or TRBV12-4 and J is TRBJ2-6; 8 nucleotides match TRBD1. The CDR3 is made up of 16 amino acids. V lost 6 bases to trimming and J lost 2 bases; unmatched junction nucleotides: 6.

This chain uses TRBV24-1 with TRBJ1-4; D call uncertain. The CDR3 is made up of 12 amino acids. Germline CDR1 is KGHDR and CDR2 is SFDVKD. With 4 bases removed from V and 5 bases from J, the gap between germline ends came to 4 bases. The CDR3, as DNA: TGTGCCACCAGTGAAGTAAATGAAAAACTGTTTTTT. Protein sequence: CATSEVNEKLFF.

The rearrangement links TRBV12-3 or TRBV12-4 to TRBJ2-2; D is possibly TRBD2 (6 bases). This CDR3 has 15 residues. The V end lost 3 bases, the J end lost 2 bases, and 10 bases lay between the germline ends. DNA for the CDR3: TGTGCCAGCAGTTTGAGGACTATCAACACCGGGGAGCTGTTTTTT. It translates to CASSLRTINTGELFF.

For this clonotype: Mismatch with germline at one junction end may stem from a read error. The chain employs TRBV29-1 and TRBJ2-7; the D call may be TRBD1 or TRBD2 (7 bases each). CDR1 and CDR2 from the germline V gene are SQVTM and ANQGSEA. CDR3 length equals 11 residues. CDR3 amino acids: CSVDRDYERYF. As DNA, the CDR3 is TGCAGCGTCGACAGGGACTACGAGCGGTACTTC.

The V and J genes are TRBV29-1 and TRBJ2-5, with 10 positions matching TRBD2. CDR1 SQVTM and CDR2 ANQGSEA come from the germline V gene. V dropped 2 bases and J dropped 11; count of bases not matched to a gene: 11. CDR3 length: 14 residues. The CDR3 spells CSVEHGTSDNEQYF. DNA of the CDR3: TGCAGCGTTGAACATGGGACTAGCGACAATGAGCAGTACTTC. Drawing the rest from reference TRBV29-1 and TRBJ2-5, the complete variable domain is SAVISQKPSRDICQRGTSLTIQCQVDSQVTMMFWYRQQPGQSLTLIATANQGSEATYESGFVIDKFPISRPNLTFSTLTVSNMSPEDSSIYLCSVEHGTSDNEQYFGPGTRLLVL.

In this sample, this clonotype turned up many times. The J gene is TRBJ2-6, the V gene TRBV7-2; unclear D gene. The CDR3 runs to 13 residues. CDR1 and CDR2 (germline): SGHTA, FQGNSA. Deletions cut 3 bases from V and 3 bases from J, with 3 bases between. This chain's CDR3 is CASSFVGANVLTF. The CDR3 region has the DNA TGTGCCAGCAGCTTCGTTGGGGCCAACGTCCTGACTTTC.

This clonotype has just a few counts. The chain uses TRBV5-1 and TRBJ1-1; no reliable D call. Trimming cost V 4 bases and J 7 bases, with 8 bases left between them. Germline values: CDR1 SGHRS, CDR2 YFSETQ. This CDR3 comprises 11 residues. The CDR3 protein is CASSKRDEAFF. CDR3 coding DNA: TGCGCCAGCAGCAAACGGGATGAAGCTTTCTTT.

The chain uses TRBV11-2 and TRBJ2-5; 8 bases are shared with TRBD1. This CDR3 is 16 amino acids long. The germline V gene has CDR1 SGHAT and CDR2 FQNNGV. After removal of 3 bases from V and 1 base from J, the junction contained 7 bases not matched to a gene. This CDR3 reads CASSFRGGQGQETQYF. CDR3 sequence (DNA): TGTGCCAGCAGCTTTAGAGGAGGACAGGGCCAAGAGACCCAGTACTTC.

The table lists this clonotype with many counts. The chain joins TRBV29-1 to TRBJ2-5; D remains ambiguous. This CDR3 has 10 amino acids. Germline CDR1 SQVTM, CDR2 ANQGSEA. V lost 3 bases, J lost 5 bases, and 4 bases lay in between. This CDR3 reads CSVDRETQYF. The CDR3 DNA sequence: TGCAGCGTTGATCGGGAGACCCAGTACTTC.

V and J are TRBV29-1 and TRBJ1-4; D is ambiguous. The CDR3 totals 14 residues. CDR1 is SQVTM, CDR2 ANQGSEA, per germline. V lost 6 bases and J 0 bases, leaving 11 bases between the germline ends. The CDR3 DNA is TGCAGCGTGGGTGGCGGGGCAACTAATGAAAAACTGTTTTTT. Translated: CSVGGGATNEKLFF. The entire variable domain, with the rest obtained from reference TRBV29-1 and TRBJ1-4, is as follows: SAVISQKPSRDICQRGTSLTIQCQVDSQVTMMFWYRQQPGQSLTLIATANQGSEATYESGFVIDKFPISRPNLTFSTLTVSNMSPEDSSIYLCSVGGGATNEKLFFGSGTQLSVL.

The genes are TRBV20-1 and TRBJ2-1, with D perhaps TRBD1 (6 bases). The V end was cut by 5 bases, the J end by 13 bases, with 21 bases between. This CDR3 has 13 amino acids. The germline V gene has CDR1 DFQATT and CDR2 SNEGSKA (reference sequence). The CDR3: CSASRTARGDQFF. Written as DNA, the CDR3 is TGCAGTGCTTCCCGGACAGCAAGGGGTGATCAGTTCTTC.

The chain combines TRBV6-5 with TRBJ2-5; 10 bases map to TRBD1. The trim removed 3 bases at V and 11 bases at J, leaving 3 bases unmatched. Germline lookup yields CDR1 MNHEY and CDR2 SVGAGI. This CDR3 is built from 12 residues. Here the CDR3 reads CASSYGTGEQYF. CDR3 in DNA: TGTGCCAGCAGTTATGGGACAGGGGAGCAGTACTTC.

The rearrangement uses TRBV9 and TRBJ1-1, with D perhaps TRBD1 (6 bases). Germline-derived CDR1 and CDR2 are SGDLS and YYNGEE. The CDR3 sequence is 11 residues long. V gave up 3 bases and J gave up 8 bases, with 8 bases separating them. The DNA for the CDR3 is TGTGCCAGCAGCGATGGGGGCGAAGCTTTCTTT. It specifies CASSDGGEAFF.

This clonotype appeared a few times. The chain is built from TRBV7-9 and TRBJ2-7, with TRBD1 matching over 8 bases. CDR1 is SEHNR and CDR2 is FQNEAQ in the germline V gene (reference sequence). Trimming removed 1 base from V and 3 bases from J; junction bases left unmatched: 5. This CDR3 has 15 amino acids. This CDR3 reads CASSLGEQGGYEQYF. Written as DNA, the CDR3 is TGTGCCAGCAGCTTAGGCGAACAGGGGGGCTACGAGCAGTACTTC.

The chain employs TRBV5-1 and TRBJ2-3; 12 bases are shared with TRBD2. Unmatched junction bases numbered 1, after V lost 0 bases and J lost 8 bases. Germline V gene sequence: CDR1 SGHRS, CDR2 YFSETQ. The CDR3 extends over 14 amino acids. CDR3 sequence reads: CASSLELAGGTQYF. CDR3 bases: TGCGCCAGCAGCTTGGAACTAGCGGGAGGTACGCAGTATTTT. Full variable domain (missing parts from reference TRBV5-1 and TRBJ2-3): KAGVTQTPRYLIKTRGQQVTLSCSPISGHRSVSWYQQTPGQGLQFLFEYFSETQRNKGNFPGRFSGRQFSNSRSEMNVSTLELGDSALYLCASSLELAGGTQYFGPGTRLTVL.

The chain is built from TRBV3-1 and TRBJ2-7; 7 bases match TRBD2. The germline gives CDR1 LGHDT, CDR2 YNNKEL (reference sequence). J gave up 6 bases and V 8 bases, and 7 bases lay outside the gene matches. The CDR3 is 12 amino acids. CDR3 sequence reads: CASGRTSREQYF. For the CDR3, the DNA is TGTGCCAGCGGTCGGACTAGTCGCGAGCAGTACTTC.

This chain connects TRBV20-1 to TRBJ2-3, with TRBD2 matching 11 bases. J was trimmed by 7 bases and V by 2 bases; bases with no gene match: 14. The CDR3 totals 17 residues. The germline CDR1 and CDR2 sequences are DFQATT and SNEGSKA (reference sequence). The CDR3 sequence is CSARPFSLAGGIHTQYF. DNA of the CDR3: TGCAGTGCTAGACCCTTTTCGCTAGCGGGAGGTATCCATACGCAGTATTTT.

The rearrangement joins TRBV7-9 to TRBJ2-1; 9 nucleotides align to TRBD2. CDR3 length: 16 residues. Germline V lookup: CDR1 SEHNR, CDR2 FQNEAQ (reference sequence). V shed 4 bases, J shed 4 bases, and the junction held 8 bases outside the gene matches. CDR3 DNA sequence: TGTGCCAGCAGCTCCCGAGTAGCGGGAGTGTACAATGAGCAGTTCTTC. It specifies CASSSRVAGVYNEQFF.

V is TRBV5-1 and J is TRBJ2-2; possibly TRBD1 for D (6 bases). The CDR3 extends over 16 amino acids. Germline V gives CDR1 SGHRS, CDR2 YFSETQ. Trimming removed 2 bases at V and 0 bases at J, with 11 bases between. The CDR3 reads CASSFRGPANTGELFF. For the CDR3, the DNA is TGCGCCAGCAGCTTCAGGGGACCCGCGAACACCGGGGAGCTGTTTTTT.

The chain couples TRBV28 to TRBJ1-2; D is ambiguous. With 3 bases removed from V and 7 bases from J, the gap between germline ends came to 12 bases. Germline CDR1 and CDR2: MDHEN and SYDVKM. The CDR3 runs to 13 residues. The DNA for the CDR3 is TGTGCCAGCAGTTTGAGGGCGGCTTTTGGCTACACCTTC. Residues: CASSLRAAFGYTF.

The CDR3 reads CASSPMVPSQETQYF. CDR3 in DNA: TGTGCCAGCAGCCCCATGGTCCCCTCCCAAGAGACCCAGTACTTC. The chain employs TRBV28 and TRBJ2-5; D gene unclear. The CDR3 covers 15 residues. Germline CDR1 MDHEN, CDR2 SYDVKM. The V gene lost 6 bases and the J gene lost 1 base, with 15 bases spanning the gap.

For the CDR3, the DNA is TGTGCCAGCAGCTTAGTAGGCCTAGCGGGACCGCCCAAAAGCACAGATACGCAGTATTTT. Its translation is CASSLVGLAGPPKSTDTQYF. This chain uses TRBV11-2 with TRBJ2-3; 9 bases are a match to TRBD2. Trimming cost V 1 base and J 0 bases; bases outside gene matches: 14. The germline V gene has CDR1 SGHAT and CDR2 FQNNGV. This CDR3 spans 20 amino acids.

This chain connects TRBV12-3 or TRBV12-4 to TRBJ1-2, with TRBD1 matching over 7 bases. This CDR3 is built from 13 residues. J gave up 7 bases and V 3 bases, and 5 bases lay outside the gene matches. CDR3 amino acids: CASSLADRAGYTF. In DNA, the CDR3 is TGTGCCAGCAGTTTGGCAGACAGGGCTGGCTACACCTTC.

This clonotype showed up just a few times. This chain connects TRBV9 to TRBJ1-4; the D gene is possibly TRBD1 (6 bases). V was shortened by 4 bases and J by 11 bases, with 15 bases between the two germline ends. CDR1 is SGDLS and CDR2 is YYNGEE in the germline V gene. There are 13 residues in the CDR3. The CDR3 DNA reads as TGTGCCAGCAGCCCCGGGACAACCGAGAAACTGTTTTTT. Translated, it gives CASSPGTTEKLFF.

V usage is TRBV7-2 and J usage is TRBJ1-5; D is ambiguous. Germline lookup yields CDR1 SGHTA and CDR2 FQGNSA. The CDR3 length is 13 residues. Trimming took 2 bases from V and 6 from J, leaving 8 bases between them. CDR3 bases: TGTGCCAGCAGCTTATGGTTGAGTCAGCCCCAGCATTTT. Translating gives CASSLWLSQPQHF.

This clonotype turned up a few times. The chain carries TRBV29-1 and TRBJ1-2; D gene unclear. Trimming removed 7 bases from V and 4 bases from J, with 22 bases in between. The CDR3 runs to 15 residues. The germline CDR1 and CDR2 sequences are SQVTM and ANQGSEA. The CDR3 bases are TGCAGCGCCCGAGCCGGGGAATCTATGGGCTATGGCTACACCTTC. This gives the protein CSARAGESMGYGYTF. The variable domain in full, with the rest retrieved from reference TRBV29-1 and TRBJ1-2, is SAVISQKPSRDICQRGTSLTIQCQVDSQVTMMFWYRQQPGQSLTLIATANQGSEATYESGFVIDKFPISRPNLTFSTLTVSNMSPEDSSIYLCSARAGESMGYGYTFGSGTRLTVV.